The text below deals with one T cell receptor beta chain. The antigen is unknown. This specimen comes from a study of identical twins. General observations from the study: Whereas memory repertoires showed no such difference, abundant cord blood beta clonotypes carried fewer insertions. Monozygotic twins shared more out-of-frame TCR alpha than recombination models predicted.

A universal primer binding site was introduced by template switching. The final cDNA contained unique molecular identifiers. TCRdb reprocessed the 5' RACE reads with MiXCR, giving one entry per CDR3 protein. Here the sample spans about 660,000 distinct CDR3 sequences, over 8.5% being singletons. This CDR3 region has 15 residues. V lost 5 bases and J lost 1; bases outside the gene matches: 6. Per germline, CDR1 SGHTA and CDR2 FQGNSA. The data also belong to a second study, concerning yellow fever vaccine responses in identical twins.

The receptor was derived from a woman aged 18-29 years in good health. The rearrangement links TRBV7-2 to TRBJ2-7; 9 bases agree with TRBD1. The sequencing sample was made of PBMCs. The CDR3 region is CASSATGTGSYEQYF. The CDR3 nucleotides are TGTGCCAGCAGCGCGACCGGGACAGGGTCCTACGAGCAGTACTTC.